What follows are 16 T cell receptor beta chains derived from one specimen sequenced in a study of T-cell reconstitution after alpha-beta-depleted transplantation in children. TCRbeta library preparation incorporated unique molecular identifiers. TCRdb recomputed calls from the PCR reads with MiXCR, one row per CDR3 protein. The data show 610,000 or so distinct CDR3 sequences, 27% seen once. The sample here was PBMCs, taken before TCRalphabeta/CD19-depleted stem cell transplant. Source of these receptors: a boy under two years old with Wiskott-Aldrich syndrome, due to receive a stem cell transplant.

The chain employs TRBV20-1 and TRBJ2-1; no clear D gene. Germline-derived CDR1 and CDR2 are DFQATT and SNEGSKA (reference sequence). V dropped 0 bases and J dropped 4 bases, with 16 bases sitting between them. The CDR3 is 16 amino acids. Here the CDR3 reads CSARDLRSWGYNEQFF. The CDR3 DNA reads as TGCAGTGCTAGAGATCTCCGATCGTGGGGTTACAATGAGCAGTTCTTC.

CDR3 sequence reads: CASTDQGYEQYF. In DNA form, the CDR3 reads TGTGCCAGCACCGATCAGGGGTACGAGCAGTACTTC. The V gene is TRBV9, the J gene TRBJ2-7, with D possibly matching TRBD1 (6 bases). Germline V gene data show CDR1 as SGDLS and CDR2 as YYNGEE. V gave up 6 bases and J gave up 4 bases, with 11 bases separating them. The CDR3 covers 12 residues.

The V call is TRBV2, the J call TRBJ1-3; 7 bases align to TRBD1. Germline assignment: CDR1 SNHLY and CDR2 FYNNEI. V was pared by 8 bases and J by 8 bases, with 12 bases of the junction left unmatched. The length of the CDR3 is 14 residues. The CDR3 loop is CASGLKGGGYTIYF. The CDR3 nucleotides are TGTGCCAGCGGGTTGAAAGGGGGCGGATACACCATATATTTT.

This clonotype was observed a few times. The rearrangement links TRBV4-1 to TRBJ2-3, with 8 bases matching TRBD1. Germline CDR1 reads MGHRA; CDR2 reads YSYEKL. The ends lost 1 base at V and 6 bases at J; junction bases unmatched: 9. This CDR3 contains 16 residues. The CDR3, as DNA: TGCGCCAGCAGCCAAGCGGCCCAGGGGGCAATGGATACGCAGTATTTT. Amino acid sequence: CASSQAAQGAMDTQYF.

This clonotype was detected a few times. The chain recombines TRBV6-6 with TRBJ2-1; perhaps TRBD2 as D (5 bases). This CDR3 is built from 13 residues. Germline lookup yields CDR1 MNHNY and CDR2 SVGAGI (reference sequence). The germline V and J ends were trimmed by 6 bases and 3 bases, with 9 bases remaining between them. In DNA form, the CDR3 reads TGTGCCAGCAGGACCGACTACTACAATGAGCAGTTCTTC. Encoded protein: CASRTDYYNEQFF.

Only a few counts were recorded for this clonotype. The V and J genes are TRBV3-1 and TRBJ2-7; 9 bases align to TRBD2. V was clipped by 4 bases and J by 5 bases; unmatched bases: 3. The CDR3 sequence is 13 residues long. Germline V gene sequence: CDR1 LGHDT, CDR2 YNNKEL (reference sequence). The chain's CDR3 is CASSLLAGNEQYF. CDR3 DNA: TGTGCCAGCAGCCTACTAGCGGGCAACGAGCAGTACTTC.

This clonotype was observed a single time. The gene calls are TRBV2 and TRBJ1-1; possibly TRBD1 for D (5 bases). V dropped 10 bases and J dropped 5 bases, with 11 bases sitting between them. This CDR3 spans 11 amino acids. The germline V gene has CDR1 SNHLY and CDR2 FYNNEI. In DNA form, the CDR3 reads TGTGCCAAAAGCGGGGGAACTGAAGCTTTCTTT. Translated: CAKSGGTEAFF.

This clonotype was observed a few times. The chain has TRBV27 and TRBJ2-5, with D maybe TRBD2 (6 bases). V lost 6 bases and J lost 5, with 16 bases in between. This CDR3 spans 14 amino acids. Germline V gene lookup returns CDR1 MNHEY and CDR2 SMNVEV (reference sequence). The CDR3, as DNA: TGTGCCAGCAGCTCCCAGGGAGGAGCTGAGACCCAGTACTTC. Its protein is CASSSQGGAETQYF.

This chain links TRBV5-1 with TRBJ2-2, with TRBD2 matching 7 bases. CDR1 is SGHRS, CDR2 YFSETQ, per germline. V trimming: 2 bases; J trimming: 1 base; junction bases outside the gene matches: 11. This CDR3 comprises 18 residues. The CDR3 sequence: CASSLDLRLAENTGELFF. For the CDR3, the DNA is TGCGCCAGCAGCTTAGACCTACGGCTAGCGGAGAACACCGGGGAGCTGTTTTTT. Combining the CDR3 with reference TRBV5-1 and TRBJ2-2 gives the whole variable domain KAGVTQTPRYLIKTRGQQVTLSCSPISGHRSVSWYQQTPGQGLQFLFEYFSETQRNKGNFPGRFSGRQFSNSRSEMNVSTLELGDSALYLCASSLDLRLAENTGELFFGEGSRLTVL.

V and J are TRBV10-3 and TRBJ2-7, with D possibly TRBD2 on 6 matching bases. The germline CDR1 and CDR2 sequences are ENHRY and SYGVKD. The CDR3 consists of 14 residues. Trimming took off 8 bases at V and 5 bases at J, with 19 bases between the two ends. Written as DNA, the CDR3 is TGTGCCATCGGGCGACTAGAGGCTTCCCACGAGCAGTACTTC. Translated, it gives CAIGRLEASHEQYF.

V is TRBV28 and J is TRBJ1-5; a weak D match, TRBD1 (5 bases). Germline V lookup: CDR1 MDHEN, CDR2 SYDVKM. This CDR3 contains 16 residues. Trimming took off 1 base at V and 7 bases at J, with 17 bases between the two ends. The DNA of the CDR3 is TGTGCCAGCAGTTTATTCTCGCAGGGCCCGGGCCAGCCCCAGCATTTT. Encoded protein: CASSLFSQGPGQPQHF.

The chain combines TRBV27 with TRBJ2-7; 10 positions match TRBD2. The germline CDR1 and CDR2 sequences are MNHEY and SMNVEV (reference sequence). J lost 5 bases, V lost 0 bases, and 4 bases had no gene match. The CDR3 has 15 amino acids. CDR3 sequence (DNA): TGTGCCAGCAGTTTATCGAGCGGGAGGGACCACGAGCAGTACTTC. Encoded protein: CASSLSSGRDHEQYF.

This chain connects TRBV11-2 to TRBJ1-4, with D possibly being TRBD1 (5 bases). Trimming left V 2 bases short and J 0 bases short, with 13 bases between. This CDR3 contains 17 residues. Germline CDR1 and CDR2: SGHAT and FQNNGV. CDR3 DNA sequence: TGTGCCAGCAGCTTAAGGGGAGGACTCTCAACTAATGAAAAACTGTTTTTT. Amino acids: CASSLRGGLSTNEKLFF.

This clonotype was seen once. This chain links TRBV27 with TRBJ2-2; TRBD2 agrees at 9 bases. The V and J ends lost 3 bases and 3 bases, in that order; junction bases with no gene match: 5. Germline CDR1 reads MNHEY; CDR2 reads SMNVEV (reference sequence). The CDR3 covers 16 residues. Written as DNA, the CDR3 is TGTGCCAGCAGTTTGGGGACTAGCCTTTACACCGGGGAGCTGTTTTTT. Protein: CASSLGTSLYTGELFF.

The rearrangement uses TRBV5-1 and TRBJ2-3; D is uncertain. This CDR3 has 16 amino acids. From germline, CDR1 is SGHRS and CDR2 YFSETQ. The ends were cut back, 0 bases at V and 0 bases at J, with 11 bases in the middle. CDR3 DNA sequence: TGCGCCAGCAGCTTGGCCTGGCAGACTAGCACAGATACGCAGTATTTT. Translation gives CASSLAWQTSTDTQYF.

V usage is TRBV7-3 and J usage is TRBJ1-6, with 7 nucleotides matching TRBD1. Germline CDR1 is SGHTA and CDR2 is FQGTGA. The CDR3 runs 14 residues. J gave up 11 bases and V 4 bases, and 8 bases lay outside the gene matches. The CDR3 DNA reads as TGTGCCAGCAGCTCACAGTTCCAGGGGGCACCCCTCCACTTT. Translating gives CASSSQFQGAPLHF.